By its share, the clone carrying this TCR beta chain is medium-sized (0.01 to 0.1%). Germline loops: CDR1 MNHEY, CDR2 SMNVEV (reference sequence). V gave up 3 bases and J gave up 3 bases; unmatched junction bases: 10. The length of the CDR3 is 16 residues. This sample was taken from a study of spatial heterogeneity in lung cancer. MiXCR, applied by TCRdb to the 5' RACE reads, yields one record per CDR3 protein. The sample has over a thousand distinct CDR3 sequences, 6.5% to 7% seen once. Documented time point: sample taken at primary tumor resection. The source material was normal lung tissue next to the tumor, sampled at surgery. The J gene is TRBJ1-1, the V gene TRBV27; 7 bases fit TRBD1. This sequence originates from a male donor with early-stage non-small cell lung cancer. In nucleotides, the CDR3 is TGTGCCAGCAGTTTCATATTGAGGGGGCTATACACTGAAGCTTTCTTT. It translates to CASSFILRGLYTEAFF.